This T cell receptor (beta chain) was identified during a study of cytomegalovirus exposure and HLA in healthy donors. Study details: There were around 100 million unique TCR beta sequences, drawn from 150 million to 200 million T cells, in an earlier analysis. Out of 300 to 500 genotyped donors, 81% belonged to the Caucasian-associated ancestry cluster. Whole-study results and caveats: Earlier analysis found most TCR beta V segments productive about 87% or about 30% of the time. According to the study, around 180 TCR beta chains were cytomegalovirus-associated.

Of note for this clone: Its antigen is unidentified.

V lost 7 bases, J lost 5 bases, and 7 bases stayed unmatched. Germline CDR1 and CDR2: MNHEY and SVGAGI. The CDR3 is made up of 14 amino acids. The primer mix had 60 Vbeta and 13 Jbeta primers. Profiled with immunoSEQ multiplex PCR; TCRdb holds only in-frame clones, not every one. Of tens of thousands of clones in the sample, 78% were seen once. The chain joins TRBV6-5 to TRBJ2-3; 9 positions match TRBD2. This clonotype originated in a woman between 40 and 55 years old in good health and CMV-seronegative. Sequencing was carried out using PBMCs. Written as DNA, the CDR3 is TGTGCCAGCATCGGGACTAGCCTCGGAGATACGCAGTATTTT. Amino acid sequence: CASIGTSLGDTQYF.